This T cell receptor beta chain derives from a study of T cell responses to AZD1222 COVID-19 vaccine. The study's findings and limits: CD4 TCRs covered the whole spike, strongest at regions 160-218 and 743-854. Among those given AZD1222, only five or six were seropositive at baseline. It was only after the peak T cell response that any repertoires were sampled.

Libraries were prepared by immunoSEQ multiplex PCR; TCRdb keeps only in-frame clonotypes and omits some of them. Altogether about 220,000 clones are present, about 93% being singletons, with the ten largest covering approximately 1%. For this clone: What it recognizes is unknown.

The sequencing used peripheral blood, collected on day 0 of MenACWY control vaccination. The receptor was isolated from an adult in good health.

For the CDR3, the DNA is TGCGCCAGCAGCCAACGGCTGAGCGTCTCTGGAAACACCATATATTTT. This translates into CASSQRLSVSGNTIYF. J is TRBJ1-3 and V is TRBV4-1; D uncertain. The V and J ends lost 2 bases and 0 bases respectively, with 11 bases between them. This CDR3 comprises 16 residues. Per the germline V gene, CDR1 is MGHRA and CDR2 is YSYEKL.